This T cell receptor beta chain was recorded in a study of T cell responses to AZD1222 COVID-19 vaccine. Turning to this clone: Its target is not known.

Study-wide points: A rise in Spike-specific TCR breadth and depth followed two AZD1222 doses. Sampled repertoires all dated from after the peak T cell response.

The method was immunoSEQ multiplex PCR; TCRdb's version includes in-frame clones alone and lacks a portion of them. The sample shows 100,000 to 120,000 clones, about 94% of them seen only once. From germline, CDR1 is SGHRS and CDR2 YFSETQ. This CDR3 region has 13 residues. With 4 bases removed from V and 1 base from J, the gap between germline ends came to 8 bases. The TCR comes from an adult who received the AZD1222 COVID-19 vaccine. The chain recombines TRBV5-1 with TRBJ1-1, with unresolved D. The source material was peripheral blood, sampled 28 days after the second AZD1222 dose. Written as DNA, the CDR3 is TGCGCCAGCAGCCAAGGTAGGAACACTGAAGCTTTCTTT. This translates into CASSQGRNTEAFF.